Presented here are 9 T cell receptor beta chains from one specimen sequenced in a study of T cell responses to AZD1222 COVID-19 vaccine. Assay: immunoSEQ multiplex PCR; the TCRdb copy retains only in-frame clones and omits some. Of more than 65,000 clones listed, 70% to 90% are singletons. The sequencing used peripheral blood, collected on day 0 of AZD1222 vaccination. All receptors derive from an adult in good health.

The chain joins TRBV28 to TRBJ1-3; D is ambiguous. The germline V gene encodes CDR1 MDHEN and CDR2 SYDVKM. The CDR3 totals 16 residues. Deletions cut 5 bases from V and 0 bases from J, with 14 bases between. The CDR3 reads CASSTGGPDSGNTIYF. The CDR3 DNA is TGTGCCAGCAGTACCGGTGGGCCCGACTCTGGAAACACCATATATTTT. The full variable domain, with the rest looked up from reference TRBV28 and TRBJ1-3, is DVKVTQSSRYLVKRTGEKVFLECVQDMDHENMFWYRQDPGLGLRLIYFSYDVKMKEKGDIPEGYSVSREKKERFSLILESASTNQTSMYLCASSTGGPDSGNTIYFGEGSWLTVV.

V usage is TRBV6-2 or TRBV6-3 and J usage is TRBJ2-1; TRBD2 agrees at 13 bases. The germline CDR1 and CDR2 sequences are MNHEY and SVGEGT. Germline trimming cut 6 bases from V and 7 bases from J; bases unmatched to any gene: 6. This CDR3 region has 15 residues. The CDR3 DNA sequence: TGTGCCAGCAGCAAGGGACTAGCGGGACGGAATGAGCAGTTCTTC. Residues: CASSKGLAGRNEQFF.

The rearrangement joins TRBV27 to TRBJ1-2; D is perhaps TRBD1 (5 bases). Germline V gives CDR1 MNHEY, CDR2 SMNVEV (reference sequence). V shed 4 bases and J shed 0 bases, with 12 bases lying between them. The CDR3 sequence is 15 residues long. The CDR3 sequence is CASSWSQGPNYGYTF. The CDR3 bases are TGTGCCAGCAGTTGGTCGCAGGGACCTAACTATGGCTACACCTTC.

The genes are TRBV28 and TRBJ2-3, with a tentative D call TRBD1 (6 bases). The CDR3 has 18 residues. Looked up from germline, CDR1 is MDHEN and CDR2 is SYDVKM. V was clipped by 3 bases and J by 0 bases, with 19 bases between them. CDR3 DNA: TGTGCCAGCAGTTTGAGGGGACCCGGGACAACTAGCACAGATACGCAGTATTTT. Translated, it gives CASSLRGPGTTSTDTQYF.

As DNA, the CDR3 is TGTGCCAGTAGTATCGGCGGCAGAAACTATGGCTACACCTTC. Protein product: CASSIGGRNYGYTF. The chain combines TRBV19 with TRBJ1-2; D is uncertain. Per the germline V gene, CDR1 is LNHDA and CDR2 is SQIVND (reference sequence). V was clipped by 3 bases and J by 2 bases, with 10 bases between them. CDR3 length equals 14 residues.

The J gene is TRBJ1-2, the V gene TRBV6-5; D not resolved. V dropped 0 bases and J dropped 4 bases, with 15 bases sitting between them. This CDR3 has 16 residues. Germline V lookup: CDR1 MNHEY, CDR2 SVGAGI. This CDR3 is CASSYSNRGVAYGYTF. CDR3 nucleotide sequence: TGTGCCAGCAGTTACTCGAATCGCGGGGTGGCCTATGGCTACACCTTC.

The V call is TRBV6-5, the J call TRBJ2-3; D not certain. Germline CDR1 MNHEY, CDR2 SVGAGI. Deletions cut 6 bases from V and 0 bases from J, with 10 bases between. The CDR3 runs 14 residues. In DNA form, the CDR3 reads TGTGCCAGCAGGGGGTGGGGTAGCACAGATACGCAGTATTTT. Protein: CASRGWGSTDTQYF.

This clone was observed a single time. Written as DNA, the CDR3 is TGTGCCAGCAGCTCCACAGATACGCAGTATTTT. Protein product: CASSSTDTQYF. The chain couples TRBV11-1 to TRBJ2-3, with D unresolved. Trimming left V 4 bases short and J 2 bases short, with 1 base between. Per germline, CDR1 SGHAT and CDR2 FQDESV (reference sequence). The CDR3 contains 11 residues.

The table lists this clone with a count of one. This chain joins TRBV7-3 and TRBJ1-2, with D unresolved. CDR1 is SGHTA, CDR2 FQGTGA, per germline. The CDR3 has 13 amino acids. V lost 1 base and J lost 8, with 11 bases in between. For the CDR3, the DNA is TGTGCCAGCAGCTTAATTTCGGGGAGCGGCTACACCTTC. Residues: CASSLISGSGYTF.